These 30 T cell receptor beta chains originate from one sample sequenced in a study of cytomegalovirus exposure and HLA in healthy donors. A multiplex PCR was run with 60 Vbeta primers and 13 Jbeta primers. Profiled with immunoSEQ multiplex PCR; TCRdb holds only in-frame clones, not every one. The profile covers some 130,000 clones, with 70% to 75% appearing a single time and about 1.2% taken by the ten largest. The sample taken for sequencing was PBMCs. These receptors originate from a woman aged 40 to 55 in good health and CMV-seronegative.

The chain carries TRBV7-2 and TRBJ2-7, with TRBD1 as a possible D gene (6 bases). The germline V gene encodes CDR1 SGHTA and CDR2 FQGNSA. Between the trimmed V and J ends, which lost 4 bases and 3 bases, there was a span of 25 bases. The CDR3 spans 18 residues. The CDR3: CASSSRHIQGPGLYEQYF. The CDR3 DNA follows: TGTGCCAGCAGCTCCCGGCATATACAGGGACCCGGGCTCTACGAGCAGTACTTC.

V and J are TRBV19 and TRBJ1-1; possibly TRBD1 for D (6 bases). Trimming removed 5 bases at V and 2 bases at J, with 12 bases between. The CDR3 runs to 14 residues. Looked up from germline, CDR1 is LNHDA and CDR2 is SQIVND (reference sequence). CDR3 in DNA: TGTGCCAGTAGTCAGGACAGAGTTAACACTGAAGCTTTCTTT. Translating it yields CASSQDRVNTEAFF. The variable domain in full, with the rest retrieved from reference TRBV19 and TRBJ1-1, is DGGITQSPKYLFRKEGQNVTLSCEQNLNHDAMYWYRQDPGQGLRLIYYSQIVNDFQKGDIAEGYSVSREKKESFPLTVTSAQKNPTAFYLCASSQDRVNTEAFFGQGTRLTVV.

J is TRBJ2-7 and V is TRBV5-1; 8 bases align to TRBD1. Germline values: CDR1 SGHRS, CDR2 YFSETQ. The CDR3 length is 17 residues. With V trimmed by 1 base and J by 5 bases, 14 bases remained unmatched. The CDR3 here is CASSLRLTGGFTHEQYF. The CDR3 coding sequence is TGCGCCAGCAGCTTGAGGCTAACAGGGGGTTTCACCCACGAGCAGTACTTC.

The V call is TRBV6-6, the J call TRBJ1-5, with 7 bases aligning to TRBD1. J lost 0 bases, V lost 5 bases, and 1 base had no gene match. The germline CDR1 and CDR2 sequences are MNHNY and SVGAGI (reference sequence). This CDR3 is built from 14 residues. The CDR3, as DNA: TGTGCCAGCAGTGACAGGGCTAGCAATCAGCCCCAGCATTTT. Translation gives CASSDRASNQPQHF.

The count of this clone is one. The chain recombines TRBV9 with TRBJ2-1; no clear D. The germline gives CDR1 SGDLS, CDR2 YYNGEE. The CDR3 runs 12 residues. V was trimmed by 4 bases and J by 5 bases, leaving 7 bases between them. The CDR3 reads CASSLRDNEQFF. The CDR3 DNA reads TGTGCCAGCAGCCTCCGGGACAATGAGCAGTTCTTC.

With regard to this clone: The sample contains more than one DNA sequence encoding this CDR3. V usage is TRBV27 and J usage is TRBJ2-1, with 11 bases lining up with TRBD2. V was clipped by 3 bases and J by 2 bases; unmatched bases: 0. Germline V CDR1 and CDR2: MNHEY, SMNVEV (reference sequence). The CDR3 extends over 15 amino acids. In DNA form, the CDR3 reads TGTGCCAGCAGTTTTAGCGGGGGGGCCTACAATGAGCAGTTCTTC. This sequence encodes CASSFSGGAYNEQFF.

V and J are TRBV9 and TRBJ1-6; D remains ambiguous. This CDR3 comprises 14 residues. The V gene's germline CDR1 is SGDLS and CDR2 YYNGEE. V shed 0 bases and J shed 10 bases, with 11 bases lying between them. CDR3 amino acids: CASSVGGEESPLHF. CDR3 DNA sequence: TGTGCCAGCAGCGTAGGAGGAGAGGAATCACCCCTCCACTTT.

V and J are TRBV28 and TRBJ1-6; weak D call: TRBD1 (5 bases). Germline CDR1 and CDR2: MDHEN and SYDVKM. V lost 1 base, J lost 9 bases, and 16 bases lay in between. The CDR3 spans 16 residues. CDR3: CASSLYRGTEGSPLHF. The CDR3 nucleotides read TGTGCCAGCAGTTTATATCGGGGGACTGAGGGTTCACCCCTCCACTTT.

This chain connects TRBV5-6 to TRBJ1-2; D is possibly TRBD1 (6 bases). CDR1 SGHDT and CDR2 YYEEEE come from the germline V gene. Trimming shortened V by 3 bases and J by 4 bases, and 10 bases separated the two germline ends. CDR3 length: 13 residues. The CDR3 loop reads CASSSDRLYGYTF. CDR3 coding DNA: TGTGCCAGCAGCTCTGACAGGCTCTATGGCTACACCTTC.

This clone has only one observation. The gene calls are TRBV19 and TRBJ2-1; 13 bases match TRBD2. CDR1 and CDR2 from the germline V gene are LNHDA and SQIVND (reference sequence). V lost 6 bases, J lost 5 bases, and 4 bases stayed unmatched. CDR3 size: 15 residues. For the CDR3, the DNA is TGTGCCAGTAGCAGACTAGCGGGGGGCAACAATGAGCAGTTCTTC. Translating it yields CASSRLAGGNNEQFF.

The V gene is TRBV7-6, the J gene TRBJ1-5; D is unclear. Between the trimmed V and J ends, which lost 4 bases and 5 bases, there was a span of 9 bases. The germline CDR1 and CDR2 sequences are SGHVS and FNYEAQ. The CDR3 loop spans 13 amino acids. This chain's CDR3 is CASSSNSDQPQHF. The CDR3 bases are TGTGCCAGCAGCTCAAACAGTGATCAGCCCCAGCATTTT.

The J gene is TRBJ2-1, the V gene TRBV11-3; D remains ambiguous. CDR1 and CDR2 (germline): SGHNT, YENEEA. Trimming pared 2 bases from V and 4 bases from J, leaving 6 bases between. The CDR3 has 13 residues. This chain's CDR3 is CASSLRSYNEQFF. The CDR3 coding sequence is TGTGCCAGCAGCTTAAGGAGTTACAATGAGCAGTTCTTC.

The chain is built from TRBV7-2 and TRBJ1-1; D unresolved. Trimming took 2 bases from V and 10 from J, leaving 11 bases between them. The length of the CDR3 is 12 residues. The germline gives CDR1 SGHTA, CDR2 FQGNSA. The CDR3 DNA follows: TGTGCCAGCAGCTTATCGGGATTGGGAGCTTTCTTT. Protein product: CASSLSGLGAFF.

This sequence joins TRBV2 and TRBJ1-3; D not certain. Trimming cost V 3 bases and J 2 bases, with 8 bases left between them. The CDR3 spans 14 residues. CDR1 is SNHLY and CDR2 is FYNNEI in the germline V gene. The CDR3 DNA follows: TGTGCCAGCAGTGAGGGAGGAGCTGGAAACACCATATATTTT. Amino acid sequence: CASSEGGAGNTIYF.

The chain carries TRBV18 and TRBJ2-1, with D perhaps matching TRBD2 (5 bases). Trimming shortened V by 4 bases and J by 4 bases, and 20 bases separated the two germline ends. Germline CDR1 KGHSH, CDR2 LQKENI. CDR3 length: 17 residues. The CDR3 DNA reads as TGTGCCAGCTCACAGATCCCGGGAAACGACCCATACAATGAGCAGTTCTTC. Translated, it gives CASSQIPGNDPYNEQFF.

This clone was detected only a few times. The V call is TRBV29-1, the J call TRBJ1-2; TRBD1 might be the D (6 bases). Germline V gene lookup returns CDR1 SQVTM and CDR2 ANQGSEA. The CDR3 runs to 13 residues. Trimming stripped 2 bases from V and 3 bases from J, with 10 bases between. CDR3 in DNA: TGCAGCGTTGAATCAGGGGACGACTATGGCTACACCTTC. Its protein product is CSVESGDDYGYTF.

J is TRBJ2-3 and V is TRBV29-1; 7 bases line up with TRBD2. The CDR3 sequence is 13 residues long. V lost 4 bases to trimming and J lost 4 bases; unmatched junction nucleotides: 5. Germline assignment: CDR1 SQVTM and CDR2 ANQGSEA. In DNA, the CDR3 is TGCAGCGTTGCGGGCGGGGGTGCAGATACGCAGTATTTT. Translation gives CSVAGGGADTQYF.

V usage is TRBV7-9 and J usage is TRBJ1-5, with D possibly being TRBD1 (6 bases). V lost 6 bases and J lost 0, with 9 bases in between. CDR3 size: 14 residues. Germline V gene sequence: CDR1 SEHNR, CDR2 FQNEAQ (reference sequence). The CDR3 region is CASSIGGSNQPQHF. CDR3 nucleotides: TGTGCCAGCAGTATAGGGGGTAGCAATCAGCCCCAGCATTTT. Looking up the rest from reference TRBV7-9 and TRBJ1-5 gives the full variable domain: DTGVSQNPRHKITKRGQNVTFRCDPISEHNRLYWYRQTLGQGPEFLTYFQNEAQLEKSRLLSDRFSAERPKGSFSTLEIQRTEQGDSAMYLCASSIGGSNQPQHFGDGTRLSIL.

The V gene is TRBV11-2, the J gene TRBJ2-1; 9 nucleotides match TRBD2. The CDR3 extends over 16 amino acids. Trimming cost V 4 bases and J 1 base; bases outside gene matches: 5. Germline-derived CDR1 and CDR2 are SGHAT and FQNNGV. The CDR3 nucleotides are TGTGCCAGCAGCTCACAGCGGGGGGTGTCCTACAATGAGCAGTTCTTC. Amino acids: CASSSQRGVSYNEQFF.

The chain employs TRBV2 and TRBJ1-2, with 7 nucleotides matching TRBD1. Germline lookup yields CDR1 SNHLY and CDR2 FYNNEI. Losses at the gene ends were 4 bases for V and 2 bases for J; bases not matched to a gene: 4. This CDR3 region has 14 residues. CDR3 nucleotides: TGTGCCAGCAGTGTGGGACAGCAGAACTATGGCTACACCTTC. It specifies CASSVGQQNYGYTF.

CDR3 sequence reads: CASSSVRGVGNTEAFF. The CDR3 DNA reads TGTGCCAGTAGCTCCGTCCGGGGGGTGGGGAACACTGAAGCTTTCTTT. This chain uses TRBV19 with TRBJ1-1; a weak D match, TRBD1 (5 bases). V gave up 6 bases and J gave up 1 base, with 18 bases separating them. Germline V gives CDR1 LNHDA, CDR2 SQIVND (reference sequence). The CDR3 is made up of 16 amino acids.

V is TRBV7-2 and J is TRBJ1-1; D remains unclear. The germline CDR1 and CDR2 sequences are SGHTA and FQGNSA. V lost 0 bases and J 3 bases, leaving 8 bases between the germline ends. The CDR3 is made up of 14 amino acids. CDR3 sequence: CASSLAALDTEAFF. CDR3 DNA sequence: TGTGCCAGCAGCTTAGCCGCGTTGGACACTGAAGCTTTCTTT.

The sample holds a few counts of this clone. This chain uses TRBV28 with TRBJ2-1, with 7 bases that match TRBD2. With 7 bases clipped from V and 0 bases from J, the junction kept 12 bases outside the gene matches. The CDR3 loop spans 17 amino acids. CDR1 is MDHEN, CDR2 SYDVKM, per germline. CDR3 DNA: TGTGCCAGCACGTCAGCGGGGCAGCCGAGCTCCTACAATGAGCAGTTCTTC. This codes for CASTSAGQPSSYNEQFF.

This chain joins TRBV4-1 and TRBJ2-7; TRBD1 aligns across 7 bases. Unmatched junction bases numbered 9, after V lost 4 bases and J lost 3 bases. This CDR3 is 15 amino acids long. CDR1 MGHRA and CDR2 YSYEKL come from the germline V gene. CDR3 bases: TGCGCCAGCAGCCGAAGTTTACAGGGGAACTACGAGCAGTACTTC. Translation gives CASSRSLQGNYEQYF.

With respect to this clone: One junction end disagrees with the germline gene, perhaps due to a read error. The chain links TRBV27 to TRBJ1-1; 10 nucleotides align to TRBD1. Germline-derived CDR1 and CDR2 are MNHEY and SMNVEV (reference sequence). This CDR3 contains 14 residues. CDR3 sequence: CASSWGTGEADAFF. CDR3 DNA: TGTGCCAGCAGTTGGGGGACAGGGGAGGCTGATGCTTTCTTT.

This rearrangement joins TRBV5-1 to TRBJ1-1; the D gene is possibly TRBD1 (6 bases). Per the germline V gene, CDR1 is SGHRS and CDR2 is YFSETQ. The CDR3 has 15 amino acids. Trimming removed 5 bases at V and 6 bases at J, with 20 bases between. In DNA, the CDR3 is TGCGCCAGCAGTCCCCGGGGGGCTGATTTAGCTGAAGCTTTCTTT. Protein sequence: CASSPRGADLAEAFF.

V usage is TRBV2 and J usage is TRBJ1-3, with D maybe TRBD1 (6 bases). Germline CDR1 and CDR2: SNHLY and FYNNEI. The ends were cut back, 5 bases at V and 0 bases at J, with 14 bases in the middle. CDR3 size: 16 residues. The CDR3, as DNA: TGTGCCAGCAGTCGCCGGGGGGCAGACTCTGGAAACACCATATATTTT. Translated, it gives CASSRRGADSGNTIYF.

V gene TRBV29-1 combines with J gene TRBJ1-1; the D gene is possibly TRBD1 (5 bases). The germline V gene has CDR1 SQVTM and CDR2 ANQGSEA. The V end lost 5 bases, the J end lost 1 base, and 17 bases lay between the germline ends. This CDR3 comprises 15 residues. The CDR3: CSVKPRLQENTEAFF. The CDR3, as DNA: TGCAGCGTTAAGCCGCGGCTACAGGAGAACACTGAAGCTTTCTTT.

This chain uses TRBV6-5 with TRBJ1-1, with TRBD1 matching 7 bases. The CDR3 consists of 13 residues. CDR1 is MNHEY, CDR2 SVGAGI, per germline. The V gene end was trimmed by 5 bases and the J gene end by 4 bases; junction bases not matched to a gene: 4. The CDR3 DNA is TGTGCCAGCAGTCCCCAGGGGGGCACTGAAGCTTTCTTT. Protein: CASSPQGGTEAFF.

The J gene is TRBJ2-3, the V gene TRBV7-2; TRBD2 agrees at 8 bases. This CDR3 is built from 17 residues. From germline, CDR1 is SGHTA and CDR2 FQGNSA. J lost 4 bases, V lost 1 base, and 10 bases had no gene match. In nucleotides, the CDR3 is TGTGCCAGCAGCTTAGTAAACGGCGGGGGGACGGCAGATACGCAGTATTTT. This encodes CASSLVNGGGTADTQYF. Full variable domain (outside the CDR3, taken from reference TRBV7-2 and TRBJ2-3): GAGVSQSPSNKVTEKGKDVELRCDPISGHTALYWYRQSLGQGLEFLIYFQGNSAPDKSGLPSDRFSAERTGGSVSTLTIQRTQQEDSAVYLCASSLVNGGGTADTQYFGPGTRLTVL.